This is a list of T cell receptor beta chains from one sample in a study of blood T cell repertoires in COVID-19. The assay was immunoSEQ multiplex PCR, and TCRdb's table has in-frame clones only and misses some. The sample includes approximately 71,000 clones, about 90% of them seen just once. The sequencing sample was made of peripheral blood. These receptors were taken from a human donor in a cohort sampled during active COVID-19. CDR3s leave out the opening cysteine and the closing phenylalanine or tryptophan. Each record gives: V gene, J gene, CDR3 protein.

TRBV2	TRBJ1-1	ASGLGGRLNTEAF
TRBV27	TRBJ2-3	ASGLEARGTDTQY
TRBV5-1	TRBJ1-2	ASSLAKGTGDLKSYGYT
TRBV6-5	TRBJ1-1	ASSEFDRGQEAF
TRBV4-1	TRBJ1-1	ASRKIGGMNTEAF
TRBV14	TRBJ2-1	ASSPVQGFSYNEQF
TRBV7-2	TRBJ1-6	ASSPPTGLSYNSPLH
TRBV7-2	TRBJ2-6	ASSSRGGANVLT
TRBV15	TRBJ1-5	ATSRDPGGLQNQPQH
TRBV19	TRBJ2-3	ASRRQGTDTQY
TRBV3-1/TRBV3-2	TRBJ2-5	ASSPTGETQY
TRBV27	TRBJ2-2	ASGRNTGELF
TRBV25-1	TRBJ2-1	VSSEYSGGAYNEQF
TRBV18	TRBJ2-1	ASSPMTGRNEQF
TRBV29-1	TRBJ2-5	SVETGQETQY
TRBV7-2	TRBJ2-3	ASSHPAGGGTDTQY
TRBV5-1	TRBJ2-7	ASSGGTSGSGHEQY
TRBV6-2/TRBV6-3	TRBJ1-2	ASSPGQGARYT
TRBV7-9	TRBJ2-5	ASSLGGQREETQY
TRBV18	TRBJ1-2	ASSPTTVNYGYT
TRBV11-2	TRBJ2-1	ASSSGLGEGHNEQF
TRBV6-6	TRBJ2-7	ASTKQGMLSYEQY
TRBV11-2	TRBJ2-1	ASSLTGSGIYNEQF
TRBV28	TRBJ2-3	ASSWAGGTDTQY
TRBV7-9	TRBJ2-7	ASSPGTGGYEQY
TRBV9	TRBJ2-7	ASSPGTDPDEQY
TRBV5-6	TRBJ2-7	ASSLRGGGVSYEQY
TRBV19	TRBJ2-7	ASSWTGEVLDEQY
TRBV7-8	TRBJ1-2	ASSLAQGVHSYGYT
TRBV7-3	TRBJ1-6	ASSPHAAGVANSPLH
TRBV5-1	TRBJ1-1	ASSLTGNTEAF
TRBV4-3	TRBJ2-2	ASSQALAGSGELF
TRBV4-1	TRBJ2-2	ASSLLAGEDTGELF
TRBV7-2	TRBJ2-5	ASRFSSSGGGETQY
TRBV11-2	TRBJ2-3	ASSLVDRASDTQY
TRBV10-3	TRBJ1-4	ASNTGPTNEKLF
TRBV19	TRBJ1-2	ASSSAGANYGYT
TRBV11-2	TRBJ1-1	ASSLVGQVQNTEAF
TRBV10-1	TRBJ2-5	ASSDTGGTETQY
TRBV11-2	TRBJ2-7	ASSLDVLRLSYEQY
TRBV30	TRBJ1-4	AWSYGGGAVFEKLF
TRBV5-5	TRBJ1-4	ASSRPRQNEKLF
TRBV10-3	TRBJ2-5	AISEPEETQY
TRBV5-4	TRBJ2-2	ASSSPGQLITGELF
TRBV10-3	TRBJ1-1	AISEQNTEAF
TRBV12-3/TRBV12-4	TRBJ2-7	ASSTLQGSEQY
TRBV11-1	TRBJ2-3	ASSLVSGQTDTQY
TRBV30	TRBJ1-1	AWSVQITEAF
TRBV5-8	TRBJ2-5	ASSPTGHGGRETQY
TRBV19	TRBJ2-7	ASSNGGGQLVHEQY
TRBV6-5	TRBJ2-5	ASSFRGETQY
TRBV3-1/TRBV3-2	TRBJ1-4	ASSQEETVLNEKLF
TRBV27	TRBJ2-5	ASSPTGGSETQY
TRBV24-1	TRBJ2-5	ATSDRTSRETQY
TRBV5-1	TRBJ2-7	ASSSTGLAGALLDEQY